The entry that follows covers one T cell receptor (beta chain) sequence. Seattle cases were enrolled at active infection and followed longitudinally. This sample was taken from a study of blood T cell repertoires in COVID-19. Study overall: Samples of COVID-19 (acute and convalescent) were obtained from the United States, Italy and Spain.

Only in-frame clones appear in the TCRdb table, and some are missing; sequencing was by immunoSEQ multiplex PCR. The data hold 200,000 to 250,000 clones, with 75% to 85% observed a single time. CDR1 and CDR2 (germline): SNHLY, FYNNEI. The CDR3 has 14 amino acids. With V trimmed by 4 bases and J by 4 bases, 4 bases remained unmatched. Specimen: peripheral blood. This clonotype originated in a woman aged 25 to 45 with COVID-19, enrolled during active disease. The V gene is TRBV2, the J gene TRBJ1-1; 9 bases match TRBD1. CDR3 sequence (DNA): TGTGCCAGCAGTGTGGGGGGACAGGGCACTGAAGCTTTCTTT. Protein sequence: CASSVGGQGTEAFF.